Below are 8 T cell receptor beta chains sequenced from a single sample in a study of T-cell memory formation after mild COVID-19. TCRdb re-called the 5' RACE reads with MiXCR, one entry per CDR3 protein. The data contain fewer than 30,000 distinct CDR3 sequences, approximately 12% of them singletons. Material: PBMCs or a T cell subset sorted from them (not recorded which). All receptors derive from an adult woman who had mild COVID-19 (a few samples of this study predate the infection). Cell type and time point are not known.

This clonotype was counted ten times or more. CDR3 bases: TGTGCCACCAGTGGGACCCGGGACCCTTTGTCCTACAATGAGCAGTTCTTC. Protein sequence: CATSGTRDPLSYNEQFF. The chain has TRBV24-1 and TRBJ2-1; either TRBD1 or TRBD2 may supply D (5 bases each). In germline, CDR1 is KGHDR, CDR2 SFDVKD. The CDR3 extends over 17 amino acids. V lost 5 bases to trimming and J lost 1 base, with 17 bases between them.

The sample holds a few counts of this clonotype. CDR3 protein: CAWRMSTDTQYF. CDR3 coding DNA: TGTGCCTGGAGAATGAGCACAGATACGCAGTATTTT. This chain uses TRBV30 with TRBJ2-3, with D unresolved. Germline loops: CDR1 GTSNPN, CDR2 SVGIG (reference sequence). The CDR3 totals 12 residues. The V and J ends lost 3 bases and 0 bases respectively, with 4 bases between them.

This clonotype was counted at least ten times. V and J are TRBV27 and TRBJ2-7; no clear D gene. This CDR3 has 14 residues. V was clipped by 6 bases and J by 0 bases, with 12 bases between them. CDR1 and CDR2 (germline): MNHEY, SMNVEV (reference sequence). CDR3 in amino acids: CASRVLLSSYEQYF. CDR3 nucleotide sequence: TGTGCCAGCAGAGTCTTACTTTCCTCCTACGAGCAGTACTTC.

This clonotype was seen repeatedly, ten times or more. This sequence joins TRBV7-9 and TRBJ2-1, with D perhaps matching TRBD1 or TRBD2 (5 bases each). V was clipped by 2 bases and J by 9 bases, with 14 bases between them. The CDR3 is 14 amino acids. From germline, CDR1 is SEHNR and CDR2 FQNEAQ (reference sequence). The CDR3 region has the DNA TGTGCCAGCAGCTTATCTACCGGGACCCCTGAGCAGTTCTTC. This encodes CASSLSTGTPEQFF.

This clonotype was recorded many times. This CDR3 is CASSLNPQPPETQYF. The CDR3, as DNA: TGTGCCAGCAGTCTGAACCCACAGCCCCCAGAGACCCAGTACTTC. The rearrangement uses TRBV2 and TRBJ2-5, with unresolved D. The V gene lost 5 bases and the J gene lost 4 bases, with 17 bases spanning the gap. The CDR3 covers 15 residues. The V gene's germline CDR1 is SNHLY and CDR2 FYNNEI.

This clonotype was seen at least ten times. The chain recombines TRBV3-1 with TRBJ2-1, with TRBD2 matching over 12 bases. The CDR3 extends over 18 amino acids. CDR1 and CDR2 from the germline V gene are LGHDT and YNNKEL (reference sequence). The V segment lost 4 bases and the J segment 4 bases; nucleotides outside the gene matches: 11. The CDR3 coding sequence is TGTGCCAGCAGCCCTAGGACTAGCGGGACTCCTCCTTACAATGAGCAGTTCTTC. Its translation is CASSPRTSGTPPYNEQFF.

The V gene is TRBV5-1, the J gene TRBJ2-5; D remains unclear. Germline loops: CDR1 SGHRS, CDR2 YFSETQ. The V gene lost 1 base and the J gene lost 2 bases, with 9 bases spanning the gap. The CDR3 is 14 residues long. CDR3 nucleotides: TGCGCCAGCAGCTTGACGGGTGCACAAGAGACCCAGTACTTC. It translates to CASSLTGAQETQYF.

This clonotype was counted ten times or more. This chain joins TRBV27 and TRBJ1-4; D gene unclear. The CDR3 has 16 amino acids. V lost 8 bases to trimming and J lost 6 bases, with 22 bases between them. Germline lookup yields CDR1 MNHEY and CDR2 SMNVEV (reference sequence). The CDR3: CASSIGRGMGHEKLFF. The CDR3 DNA is TGTGCCAGCTCCATAGGGAGAGGGATGGGTCATGAAAAACTGTTTTTT.